These 5 T cell receptor beta chains were all obtained from the same sample, sequenced in a study of T cell responses to AZD1222 COVID-19 vaccine. Here immunoSEQ multiplex PCR was the method, and the copy in TCRdb shows in-frame clones only, minus some. The sample includes roughly 150,000 clones, 75% to 90% seen only once; the top ten take approximately 6.6%. The sample in question was peripheral blood, obtained after recovery from COVID-19. The receptor set was obtained from an adult who had recovered from COVID-19.

The chain employs TRBV6-1 and TRBJ1-5; the D is unclear. The CDR3 is 16 amino acids. Trimming stripped 0 bases from V and 0 bases from J, with 9 bases between. Germline CDR1 MNHNS, CDR2 SASEGT. The CDR3 DNA reads as TGTGCCAGCAGTGAAGCGATTGGGAGTAGCAATCAGCCCCAGCATTTT. This gives the protein CASSEAIGSSNQPQHF.

The V call is TRBV7-8, the J call TRBJ2-7, with a tentative D call TRBD1 (7 bases). The CDR3 has 16 amino acids. V gave up 1 base and J gave up 2 bases, with 15 bases separating them. Germline V gene lookup returns CDR1 SGHVS and CDR2 FQNEAQ. The CDR3 protein is CASSLGAGGLTYEQYF. In DNA form, the CDR3 reads TGTGCCAGCAGCTTAGGAGCAGGGGGGTTGACCTACGAGCAGTACTTC.

The chain has TRBV14 and TRBJ2-7, with D hard to call. V was trimmed by 0 bases and J by 4 bases, leaving 7 bases between them. The CDR3 spans 13 residues. Germline values: CDR1 SGHDN, CDR2 FVKESK. The CDR3 DNA sequence: TGTGCCAGCAGCCAAGATCTGACTTACGAGCAGTACTTC. This codes for CASSQDLTYEQYF. The variable domain in full, completed from reference TRBV14 and TRBJ2-7, reads EAGVTQFPSHSVIEKGQTVTLRCDPISGHDNLYWYRRVMGKEIKFLLHFVKESKQDESGMPNNRFLAERTGGTYSTLKVQPAELEDSGVYFCASSQDLTYEQYFGPGTRLTVT.

The chain employs TRBV6-5 and TRBJ2-2; D not certain. The CDR3 has 12 residues. Germline V gene sequence: CDR1 MNHEY, CDR2 SVGAGI. V dropped 8 bases and J dropped 0 bases, with 4 bases sitting between them. The CDR3 loop reads CASWANTGELFF. The CDR3, as DNA: TGTGCCAGCTGGGCGAACACCGGGGAGCTGTTTTTT.

The chain combines TRBV6-5 with TRBJ1-1; TRBD1 matches at 7 bases. V lost 7 bases to trimming and J lost 3 bases; unmatched junction nucleotides: 5. The CDR3 sequence is 13 residues long. CDR1 MNHEY and CDR2 SVGAGI come from the germline V gene. The CDR3 spells CASTQGMDTEAFF. Here the CDR3 DNA reads TGTGCCAGCACACAGGGGATGGACACTGAAGCTTTCTTT.